This T cell receptor (beta chain) was recorded in a study of blood T cell repertoires in COVID-19 (TCRdb year 2020). About the investigation overall: The collaborator samples originated in the United States, Italy and Spain and spanned the acute and convalescent phases of COVID-19. The material from the prospective study consisted of cDNA or gDNA derived from T cells, B-cell-depleted T cells, or PBMCs. Where available, HLA class I and class II types were taken from metadata supplied by the sample provider and were not determined by assay-based typing. Nearly every sample came with metadata listing a de-identified subject ID, COVID-19 status, age in years and sex. The samples were drawn from the first 160 participants of the ongoing ImmuneRACE study and from over 950 subjects provided by 6 global collaborators. Deeply sampled blood TCRbeta repertoires from subjects exposed to, actively infected with, or recovered from COVID-19 were included in the dataset. The repertoires were released in a freely available public database intended as a resource for research on the immune response to SARS-CoV-2. Here is what the overall study found, with its caveats: How much clinical and demographic metadata was included differed by source and by participant, and the metadata was provided uncurated.

TCRbeta CDR3 regions were amplified from genomic DNA by means of the immunoSEQ Assay, a bias-controlled multiplex PCR. For the original study's pipeline: The number of nucleated cells in each sample was estimated by amplification of reference gene primers within the assay. To quantify the absolute abundance of each unique TCRbeta CDR3 rearrangement, sequence reads were collapsed and filtered. For each sample, productive Simpson clonality was calculated by taking the square root of Simpson's diversity index across productive rearrangements. Not all clones reach the TCRdb copy of this immuneACCESS table, which keeps in-frame sequences only. Checked studies attribute under half of the gap to unresolved V genes and leave the rest unexplained. V, J and clone size are taken as reported in that table, and D and trimming were inferred from the DNA itself. Within this sample are under 65,000 clones, with approximately 90% of them counted one time only. The ten largest account for 1.4% of the sample.

Including the terminal cysteine and phenylalanine, the CDR3 comprises 14 residues. Just the 42-base CDR3 DNA is kept, in frame starting at base 1. The junction carries 10 bases between V and J, which are trimmed by 5 bases and 0 bases respectively. The germline V gene specifies SGHTA as CDR1 and FQGTGA as CDR2. Whole blood was collected in K2EDTA tubes by collaborating institutions according to the institutions' own protocols. For TCRbeta analysis, collaborator samples were shipped as frozen whole blood, as isolated PBMCs, or as DNA extracted from either sample type. This clone was detected once. Its antigen is currently not known. It has no much larger one-base neighbor in the sample; base qualities were not kept.

In this chain, TRBV7-3 is recombined with TRBJ1-1; the best D guess is TRBD1, with 6 bases matching. Sequencing used peripheral blood. This TCR was sampled from a man between 60 and 75 years old with acute or convalescent COVID-19. The CDR3 corresponds to CASSLTGVNTEAFF. The DNA sequence follows: TGTGCCAGCAGCCTGACAGGCGTGAACACTGAAGCTTTCTTT.